This entry features one T cell receptor (beta chain) sequence. The antigen is undetermined. The data are from a study of shared clonotypes between healthy human individuals. Genomic DNA per cell subset filled all wells of several immunoSEQ plates. Replicate PCRs for sorted subsets used approximately 220 ng DNA; this equaled tens of thousands of T cell genomes. Assay: immunoSEQ multiplex PCR; the TCRdb copy retains only in-frame clones and omits some. The sample includes hundreds of thousands of clones, around 96% of them seen just once. The naive CD8 fraction comprised CD45RO-negative cells positively selected for CCR7 and excluded terminally differentiated effector memory CD45RA+ cells. The CDR3 spans 15 residues. CDR1 is SQVTM and CDR2 is ANQGSEA in the germline V gene. J lost 6 bases, V lost 0 bases, and 3 bases had no gene match. Study-wide findings and caveats: What limited the represented genetic and exposure-history diversity was the small number of donors. Non-shared clonotypes showed lower generation probabilities than clonotypes common to all four donors.

The rearrangement uses TRBV29-1 and TRBJ2-1; 12 nucleotides line up with TRBD2. This TCR derives from a woman aged 25 to 39 in good health. The sample consisted of naive CD8+ T cells sorted from blood. The CDR3 DNA reads as TGCAGCGTTGAAGAGAGACTAGCGGGAGCCAATGAGCAGTTCTTC. Protein product: CSVEERLAGANEQFF.